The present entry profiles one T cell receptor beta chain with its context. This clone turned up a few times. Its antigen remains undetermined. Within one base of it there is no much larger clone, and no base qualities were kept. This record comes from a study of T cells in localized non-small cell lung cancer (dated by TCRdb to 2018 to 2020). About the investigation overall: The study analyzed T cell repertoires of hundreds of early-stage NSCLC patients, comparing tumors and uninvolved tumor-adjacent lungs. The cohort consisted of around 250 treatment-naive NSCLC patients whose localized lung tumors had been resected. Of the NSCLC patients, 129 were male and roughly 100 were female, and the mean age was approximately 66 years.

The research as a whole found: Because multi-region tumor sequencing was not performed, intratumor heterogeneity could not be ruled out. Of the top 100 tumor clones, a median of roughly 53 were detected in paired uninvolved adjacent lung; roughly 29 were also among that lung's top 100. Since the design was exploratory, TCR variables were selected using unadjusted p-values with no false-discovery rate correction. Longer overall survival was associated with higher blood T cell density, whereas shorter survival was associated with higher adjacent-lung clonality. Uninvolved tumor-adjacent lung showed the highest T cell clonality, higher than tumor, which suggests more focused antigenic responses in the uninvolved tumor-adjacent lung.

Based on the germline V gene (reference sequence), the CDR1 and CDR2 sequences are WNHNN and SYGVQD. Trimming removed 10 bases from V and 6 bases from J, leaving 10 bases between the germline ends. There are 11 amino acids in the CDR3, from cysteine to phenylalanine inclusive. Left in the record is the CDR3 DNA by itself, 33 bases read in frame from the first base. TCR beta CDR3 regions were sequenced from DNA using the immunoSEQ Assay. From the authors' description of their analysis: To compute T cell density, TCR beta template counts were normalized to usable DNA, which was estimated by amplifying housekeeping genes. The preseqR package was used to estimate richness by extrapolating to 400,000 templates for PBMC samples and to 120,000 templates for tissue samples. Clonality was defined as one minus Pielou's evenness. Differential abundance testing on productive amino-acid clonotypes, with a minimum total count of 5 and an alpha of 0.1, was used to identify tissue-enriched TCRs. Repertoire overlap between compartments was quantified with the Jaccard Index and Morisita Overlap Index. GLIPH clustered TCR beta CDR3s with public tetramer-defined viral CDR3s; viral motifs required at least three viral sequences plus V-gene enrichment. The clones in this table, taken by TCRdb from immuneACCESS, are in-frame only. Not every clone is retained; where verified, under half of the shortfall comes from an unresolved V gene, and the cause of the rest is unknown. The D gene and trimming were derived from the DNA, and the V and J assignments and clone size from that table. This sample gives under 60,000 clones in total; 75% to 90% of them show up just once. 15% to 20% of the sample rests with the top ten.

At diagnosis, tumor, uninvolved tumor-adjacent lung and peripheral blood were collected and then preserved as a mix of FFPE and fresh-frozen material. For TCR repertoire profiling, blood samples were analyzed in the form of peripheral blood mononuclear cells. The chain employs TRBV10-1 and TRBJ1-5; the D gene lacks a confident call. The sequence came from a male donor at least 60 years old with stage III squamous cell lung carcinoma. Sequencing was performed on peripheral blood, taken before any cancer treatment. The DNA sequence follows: TGCGCCACAAAGGAAAGTCAGCCCCAGCATTTT. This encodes CATKESQPQHF.